The clone carrying this T cell receptor beta chain was observed a handful of times. The antigen remains undetermined. After constant-region reverse-primer amplification, full-length variable regions underwent semi-nested PCR with Nested Universal Primer A. TCRdb re-called the 5' RACE reads with MiXCR, one entry per CDR3 protein. This sample has nearly 55,000 distinct CDR3 sequences; about 24% occur once, and the top ten carry 2.5% to 4%. Naive CD4+ cells had CD25+ Tregs removed. Study outcomes and limitations: Tumor-infiltrating Treg TCR alpha and beta sequences overlapped most with tumor naive CD4+ T cells, then blood naive.

Trimming took 6 bases from V and 0 from J, leaving 15 bases between them. Germline V gene data show CDR1 as KGHSH and CDR2 as LQKENI. This CDR3 region has 17 residues. Sequences were obtained from tumor-infiltrating naive CD4+ T cells sorted from the breast tumor. Stated subset: naive CD4+ T cells, CD4+CD45RA+CD25-. The origin of this receptor is a female donor with breast cancer. This chain joins TRBV18 and TRBJ2-6; D call uncertain. CDR3 sequence: CASSPNRLFSGANVLTF. CDR3 sequence (DNA): TGTGCCAGCTCTCCCAACCGACTGTTCTCTGGGGCCAACGTCCTGACTTTC. The variable domain in full, with the rest retrieved from reference TRBV18 and TRBJ2-6, is NAGVMQNPRHLVRRRGQEARLRCSPMKGHSHVYWYRQLPEEGLKFMVYLQKENIIDESGMPKERFSAEFPKEGPSILRIQQVVRGDSAAYFCASSPNRLFSGANVLTFGAGSRLTVL.